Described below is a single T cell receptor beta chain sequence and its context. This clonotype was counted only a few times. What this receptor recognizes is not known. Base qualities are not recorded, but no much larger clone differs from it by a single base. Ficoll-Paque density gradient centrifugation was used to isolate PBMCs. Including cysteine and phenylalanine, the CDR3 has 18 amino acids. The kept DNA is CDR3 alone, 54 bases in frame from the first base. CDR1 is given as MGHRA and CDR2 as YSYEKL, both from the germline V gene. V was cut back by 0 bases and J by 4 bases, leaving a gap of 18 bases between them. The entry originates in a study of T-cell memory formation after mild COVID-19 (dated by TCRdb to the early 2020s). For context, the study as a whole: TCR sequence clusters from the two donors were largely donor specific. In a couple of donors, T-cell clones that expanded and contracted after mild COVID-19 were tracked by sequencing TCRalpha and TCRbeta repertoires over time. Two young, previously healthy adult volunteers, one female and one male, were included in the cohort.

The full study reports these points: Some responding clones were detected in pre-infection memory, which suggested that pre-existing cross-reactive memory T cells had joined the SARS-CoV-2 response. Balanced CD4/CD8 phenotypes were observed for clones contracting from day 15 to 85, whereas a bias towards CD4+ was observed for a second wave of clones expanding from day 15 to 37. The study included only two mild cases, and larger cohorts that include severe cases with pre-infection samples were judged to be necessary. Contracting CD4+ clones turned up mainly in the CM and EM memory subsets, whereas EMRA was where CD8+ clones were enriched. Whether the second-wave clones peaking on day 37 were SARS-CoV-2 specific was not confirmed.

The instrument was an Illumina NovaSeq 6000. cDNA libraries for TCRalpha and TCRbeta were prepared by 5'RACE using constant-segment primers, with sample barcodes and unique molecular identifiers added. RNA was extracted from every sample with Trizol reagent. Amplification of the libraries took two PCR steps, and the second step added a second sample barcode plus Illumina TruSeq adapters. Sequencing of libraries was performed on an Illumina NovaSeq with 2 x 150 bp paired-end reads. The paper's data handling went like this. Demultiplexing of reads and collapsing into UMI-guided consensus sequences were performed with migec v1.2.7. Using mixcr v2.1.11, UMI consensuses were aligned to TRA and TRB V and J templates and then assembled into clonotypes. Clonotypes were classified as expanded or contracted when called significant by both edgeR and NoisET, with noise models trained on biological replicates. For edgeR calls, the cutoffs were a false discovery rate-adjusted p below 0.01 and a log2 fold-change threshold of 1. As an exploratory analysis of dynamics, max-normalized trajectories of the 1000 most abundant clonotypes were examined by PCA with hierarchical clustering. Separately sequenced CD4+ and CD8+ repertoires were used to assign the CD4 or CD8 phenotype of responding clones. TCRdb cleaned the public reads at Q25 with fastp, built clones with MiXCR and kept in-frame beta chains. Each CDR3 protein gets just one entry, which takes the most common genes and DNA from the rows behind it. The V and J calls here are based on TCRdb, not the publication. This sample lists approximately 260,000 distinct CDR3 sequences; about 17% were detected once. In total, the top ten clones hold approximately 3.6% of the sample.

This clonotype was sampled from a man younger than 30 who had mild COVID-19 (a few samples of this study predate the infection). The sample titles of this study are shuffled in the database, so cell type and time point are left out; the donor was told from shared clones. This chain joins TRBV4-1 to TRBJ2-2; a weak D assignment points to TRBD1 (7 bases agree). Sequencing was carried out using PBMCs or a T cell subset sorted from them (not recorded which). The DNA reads TGCGCCAGCAGCCAAGATTTCGCGTGGCAGGGGGGCACCGGGGAGCTGTTTTTT. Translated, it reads CASSQDFAWQGGTGELFF.